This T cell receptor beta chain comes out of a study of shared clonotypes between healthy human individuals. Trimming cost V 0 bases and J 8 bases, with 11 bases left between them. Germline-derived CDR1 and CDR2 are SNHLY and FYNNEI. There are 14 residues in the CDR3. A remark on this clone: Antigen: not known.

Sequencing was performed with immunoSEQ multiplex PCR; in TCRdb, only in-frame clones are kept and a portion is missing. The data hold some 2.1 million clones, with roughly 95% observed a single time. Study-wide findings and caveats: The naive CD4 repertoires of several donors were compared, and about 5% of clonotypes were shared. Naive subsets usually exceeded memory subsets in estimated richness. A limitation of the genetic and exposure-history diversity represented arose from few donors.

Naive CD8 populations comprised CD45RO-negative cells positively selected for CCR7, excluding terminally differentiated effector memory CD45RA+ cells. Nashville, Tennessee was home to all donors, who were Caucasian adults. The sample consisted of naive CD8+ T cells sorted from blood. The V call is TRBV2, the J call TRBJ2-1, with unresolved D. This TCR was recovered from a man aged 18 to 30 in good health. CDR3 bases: TGTGCCAGCAGTGAAGCGATTTCTTTGCATGAGCAGTTCTTC. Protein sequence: CASSEAISLHEQFF.